This entry is about one T cell receptor beta chain. These data are taken from a study of response to subunit inactivated influenza vaccine. CDR1 and CDR2 from the germline V gene are KGHDR and SFDVKD. Trimming cost V 9 bases and J 2 bases; bases outside gene matches: 9. This CDR3 comprises 15 residues. TCRdb itself ran the RT-PCR reads through MiXCR, one entry per CDR3 protein. The sample records about 540,000 distinct CDR3 sequences, around a quarter being singletons. These sequences were also reported in another study, on T cells expressing NK-cell markers. This second study notes: With UMIs, 5'RACE template switching was used to make TCR beta cDNA.

The source of this sequence is a man aged 50-59 years who received an inactivated influenza vaccine. The specimen was CD4+ T cells sorted from PBMCs, collected approximately 13 days after vaccination. The rearrangement uses TRBV24-1 and TRBJ2-3; 8 nucleotides agree with TRBD2. The CDR3 loop reads CATRASGGHTDTQYF. For the CDR3, the DNA is TGTGCCACCCGAGCCAGCGGGGGTCACACAGATACGCAGTATTTT.